This TCR beta chain was documented in a study of T cells in Graves' hyperthyroidism and ophthalmopathy. Disease duration was under 3 months in the ophthalmopathy patients, who also had a Clinical Activity Score of at least 3 and a NOSPECS grade of at least 4. This clonotype was counted ten times or more. What was amplified from RNA transcripts were TCR beta CDR3 regions. With the HTBI primer set, the TCR CDR3 went through a first round of RT-PCR. MiXCR was run by TCRdb on the multiplex PCR reads, yielding one entry per CDR3 protein. The sample holds about 600,000 distinct CDR3 sequences; 15% to 20% are singletons and the top ten take 3% to 4%. CDR1 is MNHNS, CDR2 SASEGT, per germline. V was clipped by 5 bases and J by 7 bases, with 17 bases between them. The CDR3 spans 15 residues.

This chain uses TRBV6-1 with TRBJ1-4, with D possibly being TRBD1 (5 bases). Sequencing was carried out using blood. This receptor was identified in a woman aged 40 to 55 with Graves' ophthalmopathy. The CDR3 sequence: CASSRTRDPREKLFF. The CDR3 bases are TGTGCCAGCAGTCGTACTCGGGACCCACGTGAAAAACTGTTTTTT.